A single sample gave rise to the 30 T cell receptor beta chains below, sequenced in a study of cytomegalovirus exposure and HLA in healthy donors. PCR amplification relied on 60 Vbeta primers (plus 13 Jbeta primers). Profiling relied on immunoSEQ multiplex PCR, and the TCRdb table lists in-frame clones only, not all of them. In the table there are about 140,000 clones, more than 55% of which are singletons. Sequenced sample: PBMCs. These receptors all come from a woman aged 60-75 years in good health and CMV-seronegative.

The CDR3 coding sequence is TGTGCCAGCAGGCCCTACAAGGGGCCAGTTGGGACCCAGTACTTC. This codes for CASRPYKGPVGTQYF. The chain links TRBV28 to TRBJ2-5; TRBD1 is a possible D gene (5 bases). The CDR3 loop spans 15 amino acids. V was shortened by 6 bases and J by 7 bases, with 21 bases between the two germline ends. Germline V gene data show CDR1 as MDHEN and CDR2 as SYDVKM.

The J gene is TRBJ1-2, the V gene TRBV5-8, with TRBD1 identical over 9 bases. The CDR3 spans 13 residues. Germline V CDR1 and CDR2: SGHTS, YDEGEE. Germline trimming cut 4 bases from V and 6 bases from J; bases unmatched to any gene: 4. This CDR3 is CASSRTGDNGYTF. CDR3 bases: TGTGCCAGCAGCCGGACAGGGGACAATGGCTACACCTTC.

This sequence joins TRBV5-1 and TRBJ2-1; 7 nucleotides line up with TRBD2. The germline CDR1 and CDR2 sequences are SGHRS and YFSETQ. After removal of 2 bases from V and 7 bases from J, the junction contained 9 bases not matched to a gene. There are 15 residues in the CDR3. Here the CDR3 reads CASSFGGGAGNEQFF. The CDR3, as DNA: TGCGCCAGCAGCTTTGGGGGAGGGGCTGGGAATGAGCAGTTCTTC.

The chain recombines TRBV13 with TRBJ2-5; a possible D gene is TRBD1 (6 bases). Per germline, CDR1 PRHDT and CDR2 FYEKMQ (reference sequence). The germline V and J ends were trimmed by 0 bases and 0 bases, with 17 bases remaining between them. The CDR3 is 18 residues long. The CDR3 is CASSLGGAGAPYQETQYF. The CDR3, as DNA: TGTGCCAGCAGCTTAGGGGGGGCAGGGGCGCCGTACCAAGAGACCCAGTACTTC.

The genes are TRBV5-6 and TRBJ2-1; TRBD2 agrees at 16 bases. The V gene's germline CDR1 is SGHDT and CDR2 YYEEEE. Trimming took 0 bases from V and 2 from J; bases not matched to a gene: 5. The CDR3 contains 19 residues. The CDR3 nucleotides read TGTGCCAGCAGCTTGGCAGTAGGGACTAGCGGGAGGGCCTACAATGAGCAGTTCTTC. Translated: CASSLAVGTSGRAYNEQFF.

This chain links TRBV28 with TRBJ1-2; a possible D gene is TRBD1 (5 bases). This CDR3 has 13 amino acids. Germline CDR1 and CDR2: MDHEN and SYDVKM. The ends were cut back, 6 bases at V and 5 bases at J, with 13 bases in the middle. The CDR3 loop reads CASRGGDGYGYTF. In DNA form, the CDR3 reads TGTGCCAGCAGGGGAGGGGATGGGTATGGCTACACCTTC.

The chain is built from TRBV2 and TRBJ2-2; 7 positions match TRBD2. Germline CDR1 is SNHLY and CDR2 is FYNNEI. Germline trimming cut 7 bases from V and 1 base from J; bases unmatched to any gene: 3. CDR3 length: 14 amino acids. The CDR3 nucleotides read TGTGCCAGCATTAGGACTAGGAACACCGGGGAGCTGTTTTTT. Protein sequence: CASIRTRNTGELFF. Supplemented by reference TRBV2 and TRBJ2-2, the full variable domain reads EPEVTQTPSHQVTQMGQEVILRCVPISNHLYFYWYRQILGQKVEFLVSFYNNEISEKSEIFDDQFSVERPDGSNFTLKIRSTKLEDSAMYFCASIRTRNTGELFFGEGSRLTVL.

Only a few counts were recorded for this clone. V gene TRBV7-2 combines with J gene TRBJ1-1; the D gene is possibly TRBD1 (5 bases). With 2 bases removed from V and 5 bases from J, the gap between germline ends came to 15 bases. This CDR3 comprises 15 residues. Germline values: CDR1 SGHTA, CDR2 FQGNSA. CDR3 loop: CASSLYGGGKTEAFF. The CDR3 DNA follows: TGTGCCAGCAGCTTATACGGGGGAGGTAAAACTGAAGCTTTCTTT.

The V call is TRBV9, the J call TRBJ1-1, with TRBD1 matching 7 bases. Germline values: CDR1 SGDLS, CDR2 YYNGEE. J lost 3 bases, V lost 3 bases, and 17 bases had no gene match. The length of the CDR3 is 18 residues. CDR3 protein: CASSGGNRGGEGDTEAFF. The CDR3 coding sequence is TGTGCCAGCAGCGGGGGTAACAGAGGGGGCGAGGGGGACACTGAAGCTTTCTTT.

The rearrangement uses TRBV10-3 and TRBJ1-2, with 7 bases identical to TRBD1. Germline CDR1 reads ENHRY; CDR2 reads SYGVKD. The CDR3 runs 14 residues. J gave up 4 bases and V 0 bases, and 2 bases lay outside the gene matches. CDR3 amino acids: CAISESRGVYGYTF. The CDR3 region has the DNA TGTGCCATCAGTGAGTCCAGGGGGGTCTATGGCTACACCTTC.

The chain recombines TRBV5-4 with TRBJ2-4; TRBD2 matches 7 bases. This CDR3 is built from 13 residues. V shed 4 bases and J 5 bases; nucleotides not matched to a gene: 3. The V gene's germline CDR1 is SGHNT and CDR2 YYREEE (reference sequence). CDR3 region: CASSPAGENIQYF. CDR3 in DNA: TGTGCCAGCAGCCCGGCGGGGGAAAACATTCAGTACTTC. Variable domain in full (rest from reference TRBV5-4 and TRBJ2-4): ETGVTQSPTHLIKTRGQQVTLRCSSQSGHNTVSWYQQALGQGPQFIFQYYREEENGRGNFPPRFSGLQFPNYSSELNVNALELDDSALYLCASSPAGENIQYFGAGTRLSVL.

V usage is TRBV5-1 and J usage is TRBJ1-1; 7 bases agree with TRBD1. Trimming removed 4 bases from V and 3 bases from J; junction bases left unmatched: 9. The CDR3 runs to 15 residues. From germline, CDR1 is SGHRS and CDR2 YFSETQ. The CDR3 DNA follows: TGCGCCAGCAGCGCGAAGGGGGCGCAGGACACTGAAGCTTTCTTT. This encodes CASSAKGAQDTEAFF. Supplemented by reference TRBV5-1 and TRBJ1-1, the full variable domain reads KAGVTQTPRYLIKTRGQQVTLSCSPISGHRSVSWYQQTPGQGLQFLFEYFSETQRNKGNFPGRFSGRQFSNSRSEMNVSTLELGDSALYLCASSAKGAQDTEAFFGQGTRLTVV.

CDR3 bases: TGTGCCAGCAGCTTAATAGGGGCAGGAGATACGCAGTATTTT. It translates to CASSLIGAGDTQYF. V usage is TRBV5-6 and J usage is TRBJ2-3; TRBD1 is a possible D gene (5 bases). With 2 bases removed from V and 5 bases from J, the gap between germline ends came to 12 bases. The germline CDR1 and CDR2 sequences are SGHDT and YYEEEE. CDR3 length: 14 amino acids.

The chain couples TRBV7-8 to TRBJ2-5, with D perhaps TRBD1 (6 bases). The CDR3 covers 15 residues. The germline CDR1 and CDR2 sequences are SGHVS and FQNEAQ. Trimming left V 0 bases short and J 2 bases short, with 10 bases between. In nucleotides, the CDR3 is TGTGCCAGCAGCTTAGCTCTTACAGGGCAAGAGACCCAGTACTTC. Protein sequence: CASSLALTGQETQYF.

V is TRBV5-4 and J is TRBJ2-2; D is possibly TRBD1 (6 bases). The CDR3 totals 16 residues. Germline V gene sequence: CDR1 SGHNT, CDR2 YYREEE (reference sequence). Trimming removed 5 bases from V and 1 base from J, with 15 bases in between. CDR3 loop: CASSLGTRRNTGELFF. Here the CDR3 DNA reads TGTGCCAGCAGTCTCGGGACAAGGAGGAACACCGGGGAGCTGTTTTTT. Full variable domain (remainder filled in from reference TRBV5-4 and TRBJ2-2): ETGVTQSPTHLIKTRGQQVTLRCSSQSGHNTVSWYQQALGQGPQFIFQYYREEENGRGNFPPRFSGLQFPNYSSELNVNALELDDSALYLCASSLGTRRNTGELFFGEGSRLTVL.

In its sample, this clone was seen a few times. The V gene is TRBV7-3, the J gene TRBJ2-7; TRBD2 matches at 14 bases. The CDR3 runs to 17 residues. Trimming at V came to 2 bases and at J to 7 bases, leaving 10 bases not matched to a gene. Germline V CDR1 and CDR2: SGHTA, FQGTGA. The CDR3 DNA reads TGTGCCAGCAGCTTAGCCGGACTAGCGGGAGGTACGGGAGAGCAGTACTTC. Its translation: CASSLAGLAGGTGEQYF.

The CDR3 DNA follows: TGTGCCAGCAGCCAGGACCGACTAGCGGGAGGGCCCTACGAGCAGTACTTC. Translating gives CASSQDRLAGGPYEQYF. V gene TRBV4-2 combines with J gene TRBJ2-7, with 14 bases fitting TRBD2. Germline V gene lookup returns CDR1 LGHNA and CDR2 YNFKEQ. J was trimmed by 2 bases and V by 3 bases; bases with no gene match: 6. The CDR3 has 17 amino acids.

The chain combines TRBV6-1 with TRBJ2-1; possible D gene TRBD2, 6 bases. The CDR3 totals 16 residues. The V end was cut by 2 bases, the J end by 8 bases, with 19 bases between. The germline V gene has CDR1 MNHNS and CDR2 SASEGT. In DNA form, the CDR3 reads TGTGCCAGCAGTGAACCTCTAGCCCTGGAGGGAGATGAGCAGTTCTTC. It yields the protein CASSEPLALEGDEQFF.

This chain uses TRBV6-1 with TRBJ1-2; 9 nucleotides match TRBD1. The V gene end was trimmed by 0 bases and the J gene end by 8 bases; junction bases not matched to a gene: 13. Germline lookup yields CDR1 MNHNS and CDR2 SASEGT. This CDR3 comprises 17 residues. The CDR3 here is CASSEAGIPGQGSGYTF. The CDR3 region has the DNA TGTGCCAGCAGTGAAGCGGGGATTCCGGGACAGGGAAGCGGCTACACCTTC.

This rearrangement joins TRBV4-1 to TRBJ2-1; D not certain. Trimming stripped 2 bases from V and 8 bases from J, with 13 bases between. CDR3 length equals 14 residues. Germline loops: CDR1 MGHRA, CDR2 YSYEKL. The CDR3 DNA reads TGCGCCAGCAGCCAACGAGAGTCCTTCGATGAGCAGTTCTTC. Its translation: CASSQRESFDEQFF.

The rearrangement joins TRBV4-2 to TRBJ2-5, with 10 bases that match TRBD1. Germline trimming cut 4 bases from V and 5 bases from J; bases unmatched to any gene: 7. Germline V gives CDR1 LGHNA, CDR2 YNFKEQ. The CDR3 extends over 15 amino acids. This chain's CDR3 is CASSLGTGEGETQYF. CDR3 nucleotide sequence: TGTGCCAGCAGCCTAGGGACAGGGGAAGGGGAGACCCAGTACTTC.

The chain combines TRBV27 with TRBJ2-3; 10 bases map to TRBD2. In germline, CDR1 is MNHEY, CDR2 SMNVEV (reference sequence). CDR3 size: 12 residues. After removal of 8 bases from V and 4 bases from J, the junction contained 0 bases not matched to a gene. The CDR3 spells CASGLAADTQYF. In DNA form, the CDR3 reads TGTGCCAGCGGACTAGCGGCAGATACGCAGTATTTT.

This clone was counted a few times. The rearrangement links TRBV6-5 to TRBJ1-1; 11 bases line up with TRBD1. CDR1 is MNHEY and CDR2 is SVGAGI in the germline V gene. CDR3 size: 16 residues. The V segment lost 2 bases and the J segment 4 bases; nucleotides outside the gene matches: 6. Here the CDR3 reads CASSYGIGTGGTEAFF. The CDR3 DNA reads TGTGCCAGCAGTTACGGTATCGGGACAGGGGGCACTGAAGCTTTCTTT.

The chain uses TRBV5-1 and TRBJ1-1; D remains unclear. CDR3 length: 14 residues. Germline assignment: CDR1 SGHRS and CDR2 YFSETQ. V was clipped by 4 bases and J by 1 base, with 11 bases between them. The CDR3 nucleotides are TGCGCCAGCAGCACCGAATCTAGGAACACTGAAGCTTTCTTT. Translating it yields CASSTESRNTEAFF.

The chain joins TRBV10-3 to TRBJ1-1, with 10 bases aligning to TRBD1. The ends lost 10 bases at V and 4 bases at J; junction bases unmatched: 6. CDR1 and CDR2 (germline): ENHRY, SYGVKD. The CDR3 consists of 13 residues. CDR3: CATLGQGITEAFF. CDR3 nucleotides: TGTGCCACCCTGGGACAGGGGATCACTGAAGCTTTCTTT.

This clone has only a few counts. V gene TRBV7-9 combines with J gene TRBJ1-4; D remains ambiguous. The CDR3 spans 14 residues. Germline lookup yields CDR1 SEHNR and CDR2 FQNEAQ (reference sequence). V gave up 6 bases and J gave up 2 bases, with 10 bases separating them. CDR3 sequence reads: CASSLDSTNEKLFF. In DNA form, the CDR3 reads TGTGCCAGCAGTCTAGACTCCACTAATGAAAAACTGTTTTTT.

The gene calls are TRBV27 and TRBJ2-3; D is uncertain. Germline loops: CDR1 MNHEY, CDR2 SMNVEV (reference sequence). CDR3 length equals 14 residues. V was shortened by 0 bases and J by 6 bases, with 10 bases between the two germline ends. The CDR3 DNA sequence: TGTGCCAGCAGTTTATCGAGAGTCACTGATACGCAGTATTTT. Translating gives CASSLSRVTDTQYF.

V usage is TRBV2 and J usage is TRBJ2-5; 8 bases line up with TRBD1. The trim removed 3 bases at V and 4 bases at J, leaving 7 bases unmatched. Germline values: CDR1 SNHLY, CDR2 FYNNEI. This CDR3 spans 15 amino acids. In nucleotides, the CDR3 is TGTGCCAGCAGTGATGACAGGGGTAGGGGAGAGACCCAGTACTTC. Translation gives CASSDDRGRGETQYF.

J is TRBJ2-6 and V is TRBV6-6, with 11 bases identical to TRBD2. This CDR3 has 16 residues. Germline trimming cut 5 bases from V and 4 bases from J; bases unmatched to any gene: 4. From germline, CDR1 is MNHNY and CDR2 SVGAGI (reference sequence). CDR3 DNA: TGTGCCAGCAGTCTCACTAGCGGGGGCGGGGCCAACGTCCTGACTTTC. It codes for CASSLTSGGGANVLTF.

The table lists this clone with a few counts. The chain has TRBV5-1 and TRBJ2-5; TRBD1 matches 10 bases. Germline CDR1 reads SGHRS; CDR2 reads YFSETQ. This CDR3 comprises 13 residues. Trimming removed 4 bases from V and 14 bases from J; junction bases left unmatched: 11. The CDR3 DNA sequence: TGCGCCAGCAGCCTATCCGGGACAGGGGTGTCATACTTC. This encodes CASSLSGTGVSYF.